Following are 11 T cell receptor beta chains from one sample sequenced in a study of blood T cell repertoires in COVID-19. Only in-frame clones appear in the TCRdb table, and some are missing; sequencing was by immunoSEQ multiplex PCR. The sample has about 180,000 clones, 83% seen once. Sequencing used peripheral blood. These receptor sequences come from a woman aged 70-85 years with COVID-19, enrolled during active disease.

The chain combines TRBV5-6 with TRBJ2-1; TRBD2 matches at 8 bases. Germline trimming cut 4 bases from V and 1 base from J; bases unmatched to any gene: 7. The CDR3 spans 16 residues. Germline V gene data show CDR1 as SGHDT and CDR2 as YYEEEE. CDR3 region: CASSPGLAGSYNEQFF. The CDR3 DNA follows: TGTGCCAGCAGCCCCGGATTAGCGGGATCCTACAATGAGCAGTTCTTC.

The chain links TRBV30 to TRBJ1-2, with TRBD1 as a possible D gene (5 bases). This CDR3 is 13 amino acids long. V was trimmed by 1 base and J by 8 bases, leaving 14 bases between them. CDR1 is GTSNPN, CDR2 SVGIG, per germline (reference sequence). The CDR3 coding sequence is TGTGCCTGGAGTGCCCCAGGGATTGAAGGCTACACCTTC. It yields the protein CAWSAPGIEGYTF.

The rearrangement joins TRBV4-2 to TRBJ2-7, with TRBD1 matching over 9 bases. CDR1 is LGHNA and CDR2 is YNFKEQ in the germline V gene. The CDR3 loop spans 13 amino acids. With 4 bases clipped from V and 5 bases from J, the junction kept 3 bases outside the gene matches. CDR3 loop: CASSLRDRDEQYF. For the CDR3, the DNA is TGTGCCAGCAGCCTCCGGGACAGGGACGAGCAGTACTTC.

Concerning this clone: The sample holds other DNA sequences that translate to the same CDR3. This CDR3 is CASSQGRTYEQYF. DNA for the CDR3: TGCGCCAGCAGCCAAGGGCGGACCTACGAGCAGTACTTC. V and J are TRBV4-3 and TRBJ2-7, with D unclear. The V gene lost 1 base and the J gene lost 2 bases, with 6 bases spanning the gap. Looked up from germline, CDR1 is LGHNA and CDR2 is YSLEER. This CDR3 has 13 amino acids.

This sequence joins TRBV30 and TRBJ1-6; D remains ambiguous. Trimming removed 1 base from V and 10 bases from J, with 11 bases in between. This CDR3 contains 13 residues. CDR1 GTSNPN and CDR2 SVGIG come from the germline V gene (reference sequence). In nucleotides, the CDR3 is TGTGCCTGGAGTGGTACAGTCCAGTCACCCCTCCACTTT. This codes for CAWSGTVQSPLHF. The whole variable domain, remainder taken from reference TRBV30 and TRBJ1-6, is SQTIHQWPATLVQPVGSPLSLECTVEGTSNPNLYWYRQAAGRGLQLLFYSVGIGQISSEVPQNLSASRPQDRQFILSSKKLLLSDSGFYLCAWSGTVQSPLHFGNGTRLTVT.

The J gene is TRBJ2-5, the V gene TRBV7-2; D may be TRBD2 (5 bases). This CDR3 is built from 15 residues. Trimming removed 7 bases at V and 5 bases at J, with 20 bases between. Per the germline V gene, CDR1 is SGHTA and CDR2 is FQGNSA. The CDR3 loop is CASTAGSLRGETQYF. The CDR3 nucleotides read TGTGCCAGCACCGCGGGTAGTCTACGAGGGGAGACCCAGTACTTC.

The chain employs TRBV5-5 and TRBJ1-3, with 7 bases that match TRBD1. This CDR3 comprises 15 residues. V lost 4 bases and J lost 2; bases outside the gene matches: 6. The germline CDR1 and CDR2 sequences are SGHKS and YYEKEE (reference sequence). For the CDR3, the DNA is TGTGCCAGCAGCGCTACAGGGGCAACTGGAAACACCATATATTTT. It translates to CASSATGATGNTIYF.

The V and J genes are TRBV9 and TRBJ2-2; D may be TRBD2 (6 bases). Trimming took off 4 bases at V and 5 bases at J, with 15 bases between the two ends. Germline values: CDR1 SGDLS, CDR2 YYNGEE. The CDR3 sequence is 15 residues long. CDR3 amino acids: CASSSRLERTGELFF. Here the CDR3 DNA reads TGTGCCAGCAGCTCTCGACTAGAACGGACCGGGGAGCTGTTTTTT.

This chain uses TRBV28 with TRBJ1-2; D possibly corresponds to TRBD1 (6 bases). This CDR3 is built from 16 residues. CDR1 and CDR2 from the germline V gene are MDHEN and SYDVKM. The ends were cut back, 3 bases at V and 4 bases at J, with 18 bases in the middle. Here the CDR3 DNA reads TGTGCCAGCAGTTTGGCCCCAAACAGGGAACCCTATGGCTACACCTTC. Protein: CASSLAPNREPYGYTF.

The CDR3 DNA follows: TGTGCCAGCTCGTTCGGGAACAGCAATCAGCCCCAGCATTTT. Residues: CASSFGNSNQPQHF. The chain employs TRBV18 and TRBJ1-5, with D uncertain. The CDR3 is 14 residues long. The germline gives CDR1 KGHSH, CDR2 LQKENI. V shed 6 bases and J shed 1 base, with 10 bases lying between them.

This clone was seen repeatedly, ten times or more. This chain links TRBV7-3 with TRBJ2-3; D is ambiguous. Trimming pared 5 bases from V and 3 bases from J, leaving 21 bases between. The CDR3 is made up of 17 amino acids. Germline CDR1 is SGHTA and CDR2 is FQGTGA. CDR3 in amino acids: CASSPSLSVSRTDTQYF. CDR3 DNA: TGTGCCAGCAGCCCCTCTCTCAGCGTTTCGAGGACAGATACGCAGTATTTT.